These T cell receptor beta chains were read from a single sample in a study of spatial heterogeneity in lung cancer. One entry per CDR3 protein, called by TCRdb with MiXCR from the 5' RACE reads. This sample has over 70,000 distinct CDR3 sequences; approximately 9% occur once, and the top ten carry 1.5% to 2%. The sample was PBMCs, taken at follow-up. These receptors were taken from a female donor with early-stage non-small cell lung cancer. Each CDR3 is given with its conserved first and last residue. A D gene is named only where the DNA matches it firmly. Expanded clones are given a class, and other clones once, few, many or no size at all.

cdr3_nt cdr3_aa j_call d_call clone_size v_call
TGTGCCAGCAGTTCGGGGGTTTTGGCTTTCTTT CASSSGVLAFF TRBJ1-1 NA NA TRBV25-1
TGCAGCGTTGAAGAGAACCCGGGACTAAGCAATGAGCAGTTCTTC CSVEENPGLSNEQFF TRBJ2-1 TRBD2 many TRBV29-1
TGTGCCAGCAGTGAAGTCCCTGGAAGCCGCTACACCTTC CASSEVPGSRYTF TRBJ1-2 NA NA TRBV6-1
TGTGCCAGCAGTCCCTCCGGGACTAGCGGGATGGAAGTCGGGGAGCTGTTTTTT CASSPSGTSGMEVGELFF TRBJ2-2 TRBD2 few TRBV12-3/TRBV12-4
TGCGCCAGCAGAAGGGGAGAGGACAATGAGCAGTTCTTC CASRRGEDNEQFF TRBJ2-1 NA many TRBV5-1
TGCAGCGCCGGGGAGGGCCTTCGGCACACAGATACGCAGTATTTT CSAGEGLRHTDTQYF TRBJ2-3 TRBD2 many TRBV29-1
TGTGCCAGCAGCACCAGCGGGGAGTACAATGAGCAGTTCTTC CASSTSGEYNEQFF TRBJ2-1 TRBD2 many TRBV11-3
TGTGCCAGCAGCGTAGCCGGGAGGGCCAGAGATACGCAGTATTTT CASSVAGRARDTQYF TRBJ2-3 TRBD2 many TRBV9
TGTGCCAGCAGTTTTCACAGGGGGTATAATTCACCCCTCCACTTT CASSFHRGYNSPLHF TRBJ1-6 TRBD1 many TRBV28
TGCACCAGCAGCCGGACAGCCGGGGAGCTGTTTTTT CTSSRTAGELFF TRBJ2-2 NA NA TRBV5-1
TGCAGTGCTAGAGGAGGTAAAGCTGGAAACACCATATATTTT CSARGGKAGNTIYF TRBJ1-3 NA many TRBV20-1
TGTGCCAGCAGCCTTGACCCACAACTTGACAGGAGGGGAAGCAATGAGCAGTTCTTC CASSLDPQLDRRGSNEQFF TRBJ2-1 NA many TRBV13
TGTGCCATCAGTGGGAGCGGGAGTCTAACAGATACGCAGTATTTT CAISGSGSLTDTQYF TRBJ2-3 TRBD2 few TRBV10-3
TGTGCCAGTCGAGGGGGCTCTGGAAACACCATATATTTT CASRGGSGNTIYF TRBJ1-3 NA many TRBV6-5
TGTGCCAGCTCACCACCGGGATCGGGGGGCAGGAACACTGAAGCTTTCTTT CASSPPGSGGRNTEAFF TRBJ1-1 NA many TRBV18
TGTGCCAGCAGTGATTCAGTGAACACTGAAGCTTTCTTT CASSDSVNTEAFF TRBJ1-1 NA many TRBV2
TGTGCCAGCAGCCTCGGGACAGGGGGCTCGTACGAGCAGTACTTC CASSLGTGGSYEQYF TRBJ2-7 TRBD1 few TRBV11-1
TGTGCCAGCAGCCTCAGGGGGCGCGGGATTTTCTTT CASSLRGRGIFF TRBJ1-1 TRBD1 few TRBV7-9
TGTGCCAGCAGCTTGTGGTGGGGAGGTAAAGACTACGAGCAGTACTTC CASSLWWGGKDYEQYF TRBJ2-7 NA many TRBV5-5
TGTGCCAGCAGCCCTTCGGCGGGGGTCACAGATACGCAGTATTTT CASSPSAGVTDTQYF TRBJ2-3 TRBD2 many TRBV14
TGTGCCAGCAAGCGGGGTATGACCTACGAGCAGTACTTC CASKRGMTYEQYF TRBJ2-7 TRBD2 many TRBV12-3/TRBV12-4
TGTGCCAGCAGCCCGCCCTTGAGGGGTGAAGGAGAGACCCAGTACTTC CASSPPLRGEGETQYF TRBJ2-5 NA many TRBV7-9
TGTGCCAGCAGCTTGGACAGCCTCTATGGCTACACCTTC CASSLDSLYGYTF TRBJ1-2 NA NA TRBV5-4
TGCGCCAGCAGCCAGGGTGGAAGAGATTCGCAGTATTTT CASSQGGRDSQYF TRBJ2-3 NA many TRBV4-1
TGTGCCAGCAGTCCTATCCGCCTGAGGGGCAACGAGCAGTACTTC CASSPIRLRGNEQYF TRBJ2-7 NA many TRBV27
TGCGCCAGCAGCGTACAAACAGGGCCAGATACGCAGTATTTT CASSVQTGPDTQYF TRBJ2-3 NA many TRBV5-1
TGTGCCAGCAGCCCGGACAGCGGGAGGGCCGCTGAGCAGTACTTC CASSPDSGRAAEQYF TRBJ2-7 TRBD2 many TRBV7-3
TGTGCCAGCACCCCGGCCCTGAACACTGAAGCTTTCTTT CASTPALNTEAFF TRBJ1-1 NA many TRBV2
TGCAGCGTTGATAGGGAACCCATGGGCTACACCTTC CSVDREPMGYTF TRBJ1-2 NA few TRBV29-1
TGCAGTGCTAACGATATACAGGGGGGGGACACTGAAGCTTTCTTT CSANDIQGGDTEAFF TRBJ1-1 TRBD1 few TRBV20-1
TGTGCCAGCAGCTTAGTTCGGAGCCACTCCTACAATGAGCAGTTCTTC CASSLVRSHSYNEQFF TRBJ2-1 NA many TRBV7-8
TGTGCCAGCAGCCCACAGGGCCTAAATCAGCCCCAGCATTTT CASSPQGLNQPQHF TRBJ1-5 NA many TRBV7-9
TGTGCCAGCAGTCCGGGCTACGAGCAGTACTTC CASSPGYEQYF TRBJ2-7 NA medium-sized TRBV7-6
TGCAGCGTTGAGAGCGGCGGGGAGCTGTTTTTT CSVESGGELFF TRBJ2-2 NA NA TRBV29-1
TGTGCCAGCAGTTCAATGACAATCTACAATGAGCAGTTCTTC CASSSMTIYNEQFF TRBJ2-1 NA NA TRBV28
TGTGCCAGTAGGGCCAGCGGGAGAGGCACAGATACGCAGTATTTT CASRASGRGTDTQYF TRBJ2-3 TRBD2 many TRBV19
TGCGCCAGCAGCTTGGTTCCGGCAGGGGGATCTGAAGCTTTCTTT CASSLVPAGGSEAFF TRBJ1-1 TRBD1 many TRBV5-1
TGTGCCAGCAGCTTAGGACTGTACAATGAGCAGTTCTTC CASSLGLYNEQFF TRBJ2-1 NA many TRBV7-9
TGCAGCGTTTTGAGACCCCGGCGGGAGCAGTTCTTC CSVLRPRREQFF TRBJ2-1 NA NA TRBV29-1
TGCGCCAGCAGCTTGGAAGGAGGTATCAATCAGCCCCAGCATTTT CASSLEGGINQPQHF TRBJ1-5 NA few TRBV5-1
TGCGCCAGCAGTGTTAGACTTACAGATACGCAGTATTTT CASSVRLTDTQYF TRBJ2-3 NA few TRBV10-1
TGCGCCAGCAGCCAAGTTGGCGGGAGGGCCCACTTCATTCAGTACTTC CASSQVGGRAHFIQYF TRBJ2-4 TRBD2 many TRBV4-1
TGTGCCAGCAGTTTTGGGTGGGGATCGGGCTCTGGGGCCAACGTCCTGACTTTC CASSFGWGSGSGANVLTF TRBJ2-6 NA many TRBV27
TGTGCCAGCCAGGGTCTGCGAAGCACCGGGGAGCTGTTTTTT CASQGLRSTGELFF TRBJ2-2 NA many TRBV19
TGCGCCAGCAGGCCTAGCGAATACAATGAGCAGTTCTTC CASRPSEYNEQFF TRBJ2-1 NA many TRBV5-1
TGTGCCAGCAGTCTTAGCCCCGGGGAGCTGTTTTTT CASSLSPGELFF TRBJ2-2 NA many TRBV7-2
TGTGCCAGCAGCCAAGGGGGGGCGTTGGACTCTCTCGAGCAGTACTTC CASSQGGALDSLEQYF TRBJ2-7 NA many TRBV4-2